Following are 8 T cell receptor beta chains from one sample sequenced in a study of OX40 agonist ivuxolimab in advanced cancers. Clones were sequenced by immunoSEQ multiplex PCR, and TCRdb holds only the in-frame ones, with some missing. The sample includes 75,000 to 90,000 clones, roughly 92% seen only once; the top ten take around 0.7%. The sequenced sample was CD4+ or CD8+ T cells sorted from blood, obtained in a trial of the OX40 agonist ivuxolimab. All receptors come from an adult with an advanced solid tumor such as melanoma, head and neck, liver or kidney cancer.

V and J are TRBV5-1 and TRBJ2-3; D call uncertain. The V gene's germline CDR1 is SGHRS and CDR2 YFSETQ. Deletions cut 1 base from V and 6 bases from J, with 9 bases between. The CDR3 length is 13 residues. CDR3 in amino acids: CASSLIPSDTQYF. In nucleotides, the CDR3 is TGCGCCAGCAGCTTGATCCCGTCGGATACGCAGTATTTT.

The J gene is TRBJ1-5, the V gene TRBV19, with D unclear. CDR3 length equals 14 residues. The V end was cut by 3 bases, the J end by 0 bases, with 6 bases between. CDR1 is LNHDA and CDR2 is SQIVND in the germline V gene (reference sequence). The CDR3 nucleotides are TGTGCCAGTAGTATGGCAGTTAGCAATCAGCCCCAGCATTTT. This encodes CASSMAVSNQPQHF.

The chain couples TRBV5-4 to TRBJ2-5, with no clear D. Germline CDR1 reads SGHNT; CDR2 reads YYREEE (reference sequence). V dropped 0 bases and J dropped 5 bases, with 8 bases sitting between them. The CDR3 contains 13 residues. Here the CDR3 DNA reads TGTGCCAGCAGCTTGGCGAGTGTCGAGACCCAGTACTTC. As protein: CASSLASVETQYF. Variable domain in full (rest from reference TRBV5-4 and TRBJ2-5): ETGVTQSPTHLIKTRGQQVTLRCSSQSGHNTVSWYQQALGQGPQFIFQYYREEENGRGNFPPRFSGLQFPNYSSELNVNALELDDSALYLCASSLASVETQYFGPGTRLLVL.

The V and J genes are TRBV18 and TRBJ1-2, with D perhaps matching TRBD1 (5 bases). The germline CDR1 and CDR2 sequences are KGHSH and LQKENI. The CDR3 length is 14 residues. The ends were cut back, 4 bases at V and 4 bases at J, with 13 bases in the middle. The CDR3 loop is CASSLGREVYGYTF. DNA for the CDR3: TGTGCCAGCTCACTTGGCAGGGAGGTCTATGGCTACACCTTC.

The J gene is TRBJ2-1, the V gene TRBV5-4, with 8 bases lining up with TRBD1. Germline V lookup: CDR1 SGHNT, CDR2 YYREEE (reference sequence). Trimming removed 0 bases from V and 6 bases from J; junction bases left unmatched: 5. The CDR3 length is 15 residues. This chain's CDR3 is CASSLAGGQGNEQFF. DNA for the CDR3: TGTGCCAGCAGCTTGGCCGGCGGACAGGGCAATGAGCAGTTCTTC. Full variable domain (missing parts from reference TRBV5-4 and TRBJ2-1): ETGVTQSPTHLIKTRGQQVTLRCSSQSGHNTVSWYQQALGQGPQFIFQYYREEENGRGNFPPRFSGLQFPNYSSELNVNALELDDSALYLCASSLAGGQGNEQFFGPGTRLTVL.

In DNA form, the CDR3 reads TGTGCCATCAGGCCCGACAGGGGCCGGGGAGAGACCCAGTACTTC. This translates into CAIRPDRGRGETQYF. This rearrangement joins TRBV10-3 to TRBJ2-5; 8 bases align to TRBD1. This CDR3 contains 15 residues. Per germline, CDR1 ENHRY and CDR2 SYGVKD. The V gene end was trimmed by 6 bases and the J gene end by 4 bases; junction bases not matched to a gene: 10.

The chain recombines TRBV19 with TRBJ2-1, with 11 bases identical to TRBD1. Germline V gene sequence: CDR1 LNHDA, CDR2 SQIVND (reference sequence). CDR3 size: 14 residues. After removal of 5 bases from V and 5 bases from J, the junction contained 2 bases not matched to a gene. Here the CDR3 DNA reads TGTGCCAGTAGTTGGGGACAGGGGGACAATGAGCAGTTCTTC. This sequence encodes CASSWGQGDNEQFF.

The genes are TRBV30 and TRBJ1-6; a possible D gene is TRBD1 (6 bases). The V and J ends lost 0 bases and 11 bases respectively, with 26 bases between them. This CDR3 region has 18 residues. Germline V lookup: CDR1 GTSNPN, CDR2 SVGIG (reference sequence). Here the CDR3 reads CAWSVRGGAGDPPAPLHF. The CDR3 region has the DNA TGTGCCTGGAGTGTACGGGGGGGGGCAGGGGACCCCCCTGCACCCCTCCACTTT.